A selection of T cell receptor beta chains follows, all from one sample in a study of OX40 agonist ivuxolimab in advanced cancers. The assay was immunoSEQ multiplex PCR, and TCRdb's table has in-frame clones only and misses some. The table records 35,000 to 55,000 clones, just under 95% of them present only once. Sequenced here: CD4+ or CD8+ T cells sorted from blood, sampled in a trial of the OX40 agonist ivuxolimab. These receptors all stem from an adult with an advanced solid tumor such as melanoma, head and neck, liver or kidney cancer. The CDR3 runs from the conserved cysteine through the conserved F or W. Fields, in order: J gene, clone size, D gene, V gene, CDR3 protein, CDR3 DNA. D genes are given only for firm matches. A clone size is listed for some rows: how often the clone was seen (once, few, many), or a class if it is expanded.

TRBJ2-4 few . TRBV9 CASSPGENIQYF TGTGCCAGCAGCCCCGGAGAAAACATTCAGTACTTC
TRBJ2-3 . . TRBV7-3 CASSQDYSTDTQYF TGTGCCAGCAGTCAAGATTATAGCACAGATACGCAGTATTTT
TRBJ1-2 . . TRBV13 CASSLVSWGSDGYTF TGTGCCAGCAGCTTAGTATCCTGGGGTTCGGATGGCTACACCTTC
TRBJ1-2 . . TRBV18 CASSLRDVYGYTF TGTGCCAGCTCACTGCGGGACGTTTATGGCTACACCTTC
TRBJ2-1 . TRBD1 TRBV28 CASSSYRDRQFF TGTGCCAGCAGTTCCTACCGGGACAGGCAGTTCTTC
TRBJ2-5 once TRBD2 TRBV14 CASSQGTSGRSETQYF TGTGCCAGCAGCCAAGGGACTAGCGGGAGGTCAGAGACCCAGTACTTC
TRBJ2-7 . TRBD1 TRBV9 CASSVGDRGYEQYF TGTGCCAGCAGCGTGGGGGACAGGGGCTACGAGCAGTACTTC
TRBJ1-2 . . TRBV5-4 CASSSPGYGYTF TGTGCCAGCAGCTCTCCGGGCTATGGCTACACCTTC
TRBJ2-1 . TRBD2 TRBV7-8 CASSWPVDGRGFNEQFF TGTGCCAGCAGCTGGCCGGTCGACGGGAGGGGCTTTAATGAGCAGTTCTTC
TRBJ1-4 . . TRBV7-2 CASSLDYEKLFF TGTGCCAGCAGCTTAGATTACGAAAAACTGTTTTTT
TRBJ2-7 . . TRBV11-2 CASSPGELGLALYEQYF TGTGCCAGCAGCCCCGGCGAGTTAGGGCTAGCACTCTACGAGCAGTACTTC
TRBJ2-5 . TRBD2 TRBV2 CASQRGETQYF TGTGCCAGCCAGCGGGGGGAGACCCAGTACTTC
TRBJ2-3 . . TRBV25-1 CASSEVGEVRTDTQYF TGTGCCAGCAGTGAAGTCGGTGAGGTCCGGACAGATACGCAGTATTTT
TRBJ2-7 once . TRBV7-6 CASSLVGRRLDEQYF TGTGCCAGCAGCTTAGTAGGGAGGCGCCTCGACGAGCAGTACTTC
TRBJ2-3 . TRBD2 TRBV7-2 CASSPVAGGLTDTQYF TGTGCCAGCAGCCCAGTAGCGGGAGGCCTCACAGATACGCAGTATTTT